This TCR beta chain was captured in a study of cytomegalovirus exposure and HLA in healthy donors (dated by TCRdb to the late 2010s). A note on the overall study: An earlier analysis of some 600 of the donors reported under 300 Gb of sequence data and approximately 120 million unique TCR beta sequences obtained from roughly 170 million T cells. Roughly 300 gigabases of sequencing data and tens of millions of unique TCR sequences were included in an early release covering roughly 600 HLA-typed donors. Of the 350 to 450 genotyped donors, approximately 81% were placed in the genetic ancestry cluster associated with self-reported Caucasian donors. The study aimed to test whether signatures of past pathogen exposure could be identified by cataloging public T cell receptors. The study used immunosequencing to profile the T cell repertoires of about 670 subjects and linked those repertoires to cytomegalovirus serostatus. Along with the approximately 700-subject first cohort, a separate validation cohort of around 110 different subjects was used. To predict cytomegalovirus infection status, the study combined high-throughput TCR immunosequencing, statistical association of individual TCRs with disease status, and machine learning. In a later analysis, previously published TCR beta repertoires from 670 or so donors were re-analyzed and high-resolution HLA genotyping was added so that TCR occurrence patterns could be studied. Rather than drawing on any new phenotypic data, the later analysis identified candidate immune exposures from TCR beta sequences and the way those sequences occurred across donors. To decide whether each TCR beta V gene segment behaved as functional or pseudogenic, an earlier analysis of approximately 620 of the donors relied on high-throughput TCR beta sequencing. Donor age, sex, ethnicity and CMV serostatus were compiled alongside the repertoire data. A later genetic analysis used genome-wide SNP genotypes for about 60% of the roughly 700 donors, treating that subset as a discovery cohort. Every repertoire in the discovery cohort had been generated on one and the same sequencing platform. HLA typing included class I and class II loci at four-digit resolution. Typing coverage varied by locus: about 620-630 donors for A, B, C, DRB1 and DQB1; more than 500 for DQA1; nearly 610 for DPA1; approximately 490 for DPB1. About 5 DR-DQ haplotypes were handled as single units for association and clustering, since linkage in the cohort was strong. Across approximately 400 genotyped donors of the cohort, an average of approximately 220,000 unique TCR beta nucleotide sequences per donor were sequenced, and around 19% of those sequences were non-productive. Study-level results and caveats: Strong co-occurrence of HLA alleles, especially DR and DQ, made assigning TCR associations to individual alleles difficult. Because HLA typing was missing for some donors at each locus, association tests included only the typed subset. A cluster of highly shared sequence variants was judged likely to be a technical artifact of the sequencing pipeline. A later analysis reported that several top co-occurrence clusters appeared linked to parvovirus B19, influenza, CMV and Epstein-Barr virus. For the cohort, immune exposure information was limited to CMV serostatus. A later genetic analysis reported fewer N-insertions in productive TCRs among donors in an Asian-associated ancestry cluster than the roughly 620-donor mean. Compared with equally common non-associated chains, HLA-associated TCR beta chains in a later analysis were more clonally expanded and had lower generation probabilities. A later genetic analysis associated a missense DCLRE1C variant with V-gene and J-gene trimming of TCR beta chains, and an independent cohort replicated the association. Across donors, most TCR sequences were observed very rarely, whereas some public TCRs were present in many individuals. According to a later analysis, most CMV-associated TCR beta chains appeared to be HLA-restricted, and the HLA associations seemed to be driven largely by CMV exposure. According to the authors, the approach could potentially be generalized to other disease states and immunological phenotypes. This cohort had only TCR beta chains sequenced, and the lack of alpha or paired-chain data limited which features could be detected. A further reported finding was that TCR beta sequences accurately predicted the HLA-A and HLA-B alleles for most subjects in the first cohort. Broadly in line with IMGT annotations, most TCR beta V segments showed up in productive rearrangements about 90% or about 30% of the time in an earlier analysis of roughly 590 of the donors. Specific HLA alleles were associated with 15,000 to 20,000 TCR beta sequences at a false discovery rate of 0.05 in a later analysis. The 87-base-pair reads could not distinguish some IMGT-functional V segments, including TRBV6-2 and TRBV6-3, so those segments were excluded. Approximately 18 rarely observed V segments, including chromosome 9 orphons, were excluded from the earlier analysis of 550 to 700 of the donors because counts were too low. In both the original and validation cohorts, the classifier was reported to diagnose cytomegalovirus status with high specificity and sensitivity. A later analysis found that TCR association rates varied across HLA loci, with DRB1 alleles showing the most associated TCRs and HLA-C alleles the fewest. A few of the identified cytomegalovirus-associated TCR beta chains were confirmed in vitro to be specific for cytomegalovirus antigens. In the study, some 160 TCR beta chains were listed as associated with cytomegalovirus. Presence/absence analyses assumed roughly uniform sequencing depth across donors, an assumption that may not hold. Linkage disequilibrium might explain the correlated functional status among segregating V segments, but an unknown experimental factor could not be ruled out.

Library preparation employed the immunoSEQ multiplex PCR assay. A mixture of 60 forward primers for TCR Vbeta segments and 13 reverse primers for TCR Jbeta segments was used in the multiplex PCR. A multiplex PCR assay on genomic DNA amplified the CDR3 region of rearranged TCR beta genes. The amplified TCR beta libraries were sequenced on the Illumina HiSeq System as 87-base-pair reads. As for how the authors treated the data: Across the 600 to 700 repertoires, a later analysis counted tens of millions of unique TCR beta chains, around 11 million of which were shared by at least two donors. Raw reads were error-corrected and collapsed into unique sequences by a nearest-neighbor algorithm in which closely related sequences were merged to remove PCR and sequencing errors. CDR3 sequences were aligned to IMGT reference sequences to assign V, D and J gene segments. For a sequence to be retained, a match of at least six nucleotides was required to both a V gene segment and a J gene segment. Rearrangements were classified as productive when the CDR3 lacked stop codons and remained in frame with V and J, and all other rearrangements were classified as non-productive. Following IMGT convention, CDR3 was defined as the stretch from the second conserved V-encoded cysteine to the conserved J-encoded phenylalanine. Sequences without an unambiguous match to a single V gene segment were excluded from the earlier analysis of 500 to 700 of the donors. In an earlier analysis of 587 of the donors, V segments were called functional above 56.7% productive rearrangements and were called segregating when the between-donor standard deviation exceeded 5%. A statistical classification framework was developed to diagnose cytomegalovirus status using the catalog of TCR beta chain sequences. A later analysis assigned V and J genes by comparing TCR nucleotide sequences with IMGT/GENE-DB human TR gene sequences. Using the TCRdist pipeline, a later analysis assigned CDR3 sequences along with most-parsimonious VDJ recombination scenarios. In a later analysis, every TCR beta chain was defined by the combination of its CDR3 amino acid sequence and its V-gene family, and reads without a unique V-gene family were dropped. A later analysis removed 450 to 600 highly shared, low-generation-probability nucleotide sequences to deal with suspected cross-contamination and a sequencing artifact. A later analysis calculated a clonal expansion index for each public chain from normalized within-repertoire ranks of inferred template counts. Generation probabilities in a later analysis came from a VDJ recombination model fitted to out-of-frame rearrangements, and those results were checked against IGoR. A later analysis scored TCR-TCR, TCR-HLA and TCR-CMV co-occurrence with hypergeometric tests, applying a repertoire-size bias correction to TCR pairs. In a later analysis, false discovery rates were estimated by permuting HLA or CMV assignments 20 times. In a later analysis, co-occurring TCRs were grouped using DBSCAN, with TCRdist sequence similarity added in when clustering inside HLA-allele-positive subsets. Repertoires with fewer than 30,000 or more than 120,000 public chains, plus five repertoires with anomalous nucleotide sharing, were excluded from co-occurrence clustering. Held by TCRdb, this immuneACCESS table contains in-frame sequences only and omits some clones. Under half of the omission traces to an unresolved V gene where checked; the cause of the rest is unknown. Clone size and V and J calls were adopted from that table, with D and trimming inferred from the DNA. The sample table lists around 110,000 clones, roughly 9% of them with a count of one. 3% to 3.5% of the sample comes from the top ten.

Points on this clone: This receptor's antigen is unknown. Nothing much larger sits one base from this clone, and base qualities are not available.

The cohort was made up of approximately 670 healthy bone marrow donors. All cohort members were sampled while nominally healthy, although unrecorded immune exposures were likely present. The donor tested CMV seronegative, placing the donor among the 350 to 400 seronegative members of the cohort. Every donor gave a peripheral blood sample, and the peripheral blood mononuclear cells from that sample were used for TCR beta sequencing. Genomic DNA extraction from the blood cell samples was performed with the Qiagen DNeasy Blood Extraction Kit. The CDR3 goes from the cysteine to the phenylalanine over 13 residues. Here the CDR3 DNA is all that survives: 39 bases in frame from base 1. CDR1 SGDLS and CDR2 YYNGEE are derived from the germline V gene. V is shortened by 2 bases, J by 5 bases, and the region joining them spans 10 bases.

The rearrangement joined TRBV9 to TRBJ1-1; the D gene is not confidently resolved. Sequenced input: PBMCs. This receptor was obtained from a man younger than 45 in good health and CMV-seronegative. The DNA reads as follows: TGTGCCAGCAGCGTGATCGAGGGAACTGAAGCTTTCTTT. Translated, it reads CASSVIEGTEAFF.